These 19 T cell receptor beta chains came from one sample sequenced in a study of T-cell reconstitution after alpha-beta-depleted transplantation in children. TCRbeta library construction was performed incorporating unique molecular identifiers. One entry per CDR3 protein results from TCRdb running MiXCR on the PCR reads. Of 250,000 to 300,000 distinct CDR3 sequences listed, around 9.6% were seen once; the top ten hold around 10%. Source: PBMCs from the stem cell graft donor, taken from the stem cell graft. The receptors shown here come from a human donor who donated a stem cell graft to a child with SCID.

V and J are TRBV14 and TRBJ2-6; D may be TRBD1 or TRBD2 (5 bases each). V lost 1 base to trimming and J lost 1 base, with 17 bases between them. The CDR3 is 19 amino acids. The germline gives CDR1 SGHDN, CDR2 FVKESK. CDR3 sequence reads: CASSQVLAGLTSGANVLTF. As DNA, the CDR3 is TGTGCCAGCAGCCAAGTTCTAGCAGGGCTAACTTCTGGGGCCAACGTCCTGACTTTC. Using reference TRBV14 and TRBJ2-6 for the parts outside the CDR3, the full variable domain is EAGVTQFPSHSVIEKGQTVTLRCDPISGHDNLYWYRRVMGKEIKFLLHFVKESKQDESGMPNNRFLAERTGGTYSTLKVQPAELEDSGVYFCASSQVLAGLTSGANVLTFGAGSRLTVL.

In its sample, this clonotype was seen many times. The V and J genes are TRBV6-1 and TRBJ2-3; D ambiguous. Germline assignment: CDR1 MNHNS and CDR2 SASEGT. Trimming removed 5 bases from V and 4 bases from J, with 10 bases in between. CDR3 size: 13 residues. The CDR3 reads CASSPPRADTQYF. The CDR3 DNA reads as TGTGCCAGCAGTCCCCCCCGGGCAGATACGCAGTATTTT.

This clonotype was observed a few times. The chain employs TRBV7-9 and TRBJ2-3, with D perhaps matching TRBD2 (6 bases). The germline V gene has CDR1 SEHNR and CDR2 FQNEAQ (reference sequence). The V end lost 1 base, the J end lost 1 base, and 12 bases lay between the germline ends. The CDR3 extends over 16 amino acids. CDR3 loop: CASSLGGAVGTDTQYF. In DNA form, the CDR3 reads TGTGCCAGCAGCTTAGGCGGGGCCGTGGGCACAGATACGCAGTATTTT.

This clonotype was seen repeatedly, ten times or more. The genes are TRBV15 and TRBJ2-1; TRBD1 matches at 7 bases. CDR1 and CDR2 from the germline V gene are LNHNV and YYDKDF (reference sequence). The CDR3 loop spans 13 amino acids. With V trimmed by 4 bases and J by 7 bases, 4 bases remained unmatched. CDR3 DNA: TGTGCCACCAGCACCTACAGGGGTAATGAGCAGTTCTTC. This sequence encodes CATSTYRGNEQFF.

The chain links TRBV5-1 to TRBJ1-1; D possibly corresponds to TRBD1 (6 bases). In germline, CDR1 is SGHRS, CDR2 YFSETQ. Trimming stripped 2 bases from V and 4 bases from J, with 15 bases between. The CDR3 runs to 15 residues. The CDR3 coding sequence is TGCGCCAGCAGCTTCGGCTTCGGGGGGGCCACTGAAGCTTTCTTT. This sequence encodes CASSFGFGGATEAFF. Full variable domain (outside the CDR3, taken from reference TRBV5-1 and TRBJ1-1): KAGVTQTPRYLIKTRGQQVTLSCSPISGHRSVSWYQQTPGQGLQFLFEYFSETQRNKGNFPGRFSGRQFSNSRSEMNVSTLELGDSALYLCASSFGFGGATEAFFGQGTRLTVV.

The sample holds a few counts of this clonotype. The chain recombines TRBV7-9 with TRBJ2-5; D is possibly TRBD2 (5 bases). CDR1 and CDR2 from the germline V gene are SEHNR and FQNEAQ (reference sequence). Trimming removed 5 bases from V and 10 bases from J, with 11 bases in between. The CDR3 contains 11 residues. CDR3 coding DNA: TGTGCCAGCAGCCCGGGGTTTGACCAGTACTTC. Protein product: CASSPGFDQYF.

This clonotype was detected many times. The CDR3 spells CASSGTSGGGETQYF. CDR3 sequence (DNA): TGCGCCAGCAGCGGGACTAGCGGGGGAGGAGAGACCCAGTACTTC. The V gene is TRBV5-1, the J gene TRBJ2-5; 14 bases line up with TRBD2. Germline values: CDR1 SGHRS, CDR2 YFSETQ. Trimming at V came to 4 bases and at J to 4 bases, leaving 3 bases not matched to a gene. The CDR3 has 15 residues.

This clonotype was detected only a few times. This sequence joins TRBV20-1 and TRBJ2-2; perhaps D is TRBD1 or TRBD2 (5 bases each). The germline CDR1 and CDR2 sequences are DFQATT and SNEGSKA (reference sequence). Trimming took 6 bases from V and 2 from J, leaving 19 bases between them. CDR3 size: 16 residues. CDR3 coding DNA: TGCAGTGCCCCAAGGCCGGGACGGATCAACACCGGGGAGCTGTTTTTT. It encodes CSAPRPGRINTGELFF.

In its sample, this clonotype was seen a few times. The chain joins TRBV20-1 to TRBJ2-2; D ambiguous. The V and J ends lost 1 base and 2 bases respectively, with 5 bases between them. The germline gives CDR1 DFQATT, CDR2 SNEGSKA (reference sequence). This CDR3 has 13 amino acids. The CDR3 spells CSARGSNTGELFF. DNA for the CDR3: TGCAGTGCTAGAGGATCCAACACCGGGGAGCTGTTTTTT.

This clonotype was picked up a small number of times. The rearrangement joins TRBV5-1 to TRBJ2-4; 12 nucleotides agree with TRBD1. V gave up 5 bases and J gave up 6 bases; unmatched junction bases: 9. Germline V gene data show CDR1 as SGHRS and CDR2 as YFSETQ. This CDR3 is built from 16 residues. The CDR3 region is CASRRTGTGGGNIQYF. DNA for the CDR3: TGCGCCAGCAGACGTACCGGGACAGGGGGCGGAAACATTCAGTACTTC. The variable domain in full, completed from reference TRBV5-1 and TRBJ2-4, reads KAGVTQTPRYLIKTRGQQVTLSCSPISGHRSVSWYQQTPGQGLQFLFEYFSETQRNKGNFPGRFSGRQFSNSRSEMNVSTLELGDSALYLCASRRTGTGGGNIQYFGAGTRLSVL.

This clonotype showed up many times. This chain connects TRBV11-2 to TRBJ2-1; 8 bases agree with TRBD1. Germline V gene sequence: CDR1 SGHAT, CDR2 FQNNGV. The CDR3 length is 15 residues. The V and J ends lost 1 base and 8 bases, in that order; junction bases with no gene match: 7. As DNA, the CDR3 is TGTGCCAGCAGCTTAGGGACAGGGCCCCTGGATGAGCAGTTCTTC. This sequence encodes CASSLGTGPLDEQFF.

This clonotype has at least ten counts. CDR3 protein: CSAPEGTSGGAAGANVLTF. Written as DNA, the CDR3 is TGCAGTGCCCCAGAGGGTACTAGCGGGGGGGCAGCTGGGGCCAACGTCCTGACTTTC. V is TRBV20-1 and J is TRBJ2-6; TRBD2 aligns across 13 bases. CDR1 DFQATT and CDR2 SNEGSKA come from the germline V gene (reference sequence). The CDR3 spans 19 residues. V lost 6 bases and J lost 2; bases outside the gene matches: 13.

This sequence joins TRBV6-5 and TRBJ2-7; D ambiguous. This CDR3 is 16 amino acids long. Between the trimmed V and J ends, which lost 4 bases and 4 bases, there was a span of 20 bases. Looked up from germline, CDR1 is MNHEY and CDR2 is SVGAGI. The CDR3: CASSSHLDTISYEQYF. In DNA, the CDR3 is TGTGCCAGCAGTTCCCACCTCGACACGATTTCTTACGAGCAGTACTTC.

In this sample, this clonotype turned up many times. CDR3 bases: TGCGCCAGCAGCCCCTTGGGGGGAGAGCAAGAGACCCAGTACTTC. Its protein product is CASSPLGGEQETQYF. The chain recombines TRBV5-1 with TRBJ2-5; possibly TRBD2 for D (6 bases). CDR3 size: 15 residues. CDR1 and CDR2 from the germline V gene are SGHRS and YFSETQ. V gave up 4 bases and J gave up 2 bases, with 15 bases separating them.

J is TRBJ1-2 and V is TRBV7-2, with D unresolved. CDR1 and CDR2 (germline): SGHTA, FQGNSA. There are 12 residues in the CDR3. Between the trimmed V and J ends, which lost 5 bases and 1 base, there was a span of 5 bases. CDR3 DNA sequence: TGTGCCAGCAGCACCCGTAACTATGGCTACACCTTC. Translating gives CASSTRNYGYTF. The complete variable domain, with remaining parts taken from reference TRBV7-2 and TRBJ1-2, reads GAGVSQSPSNKVTEKGKDVELRCDPISGHTALYWYRQSLGQGLEFLIYFQGNSAPDKSGLPSDRFSAERTGGSVSTLTIQRTQQEDSAVYLCASSTRNYGYTFGSGTRLTVV.

There are a few counts of this clonotype. The chain has TRBV12-3 or TRBV12-4 and TRBJ1-4; the match to TRBD1 covers 11 bases. The CDR3 loop spans 18 amino acids. The V gene end was trimmed by 6 bases and the J gene end by 8 bases; junction bases not matched to a gene: 17. The CDR3 spells CASRPSPGQGGIGEKLFF. The DNA for the CDR3 is TGTGCCAGCAGACCGTCACCGGGACAGGGGGGGATTGGCGAAAAACTGTTTTTT.

This sequence joins TRBV25-1 and TRBJ2-4; D may be TRBD2 (6 bases). Germline CDR1 MGHDK, CDR2 SYGVNS. This CDR3 is 16 amino acids long. V dropped 4 bases and J dropped 0 bases, with 13 bases sitting between them. CDR3 sequence: CASSASSAEAKNIQYF. The CDR3 nucleotides read TGTGCCAGCAGTGCTTCTAGCGCGGAAGCCAAAAACATTCAGTACTTC. The full variable domain, in which reference TRBV25-1 and TRBJ2-4 provide the parts outside the CDR3, is EADIYQTPRYLVIGTGKKITLECSQTMGHDKMYWYQQDPGMELHLIHYSYGVNSTEKGDLSSESTVSRIRTEHFPLTLESARPSHTSQYLCASSASSAEAKNIQYFGAGTRLSVL.

This clonotype was seen a few times. The CDR3 reads CASSGGAGYNEQFF. DNA for the CDR3: TGTGCCAGCAGCGGGGGGGCAGGCTACAATGAGCAGTTCTTC. The chain carries TRBV9 and TRBJ2-1, with D perhaps given as TRBD1 or TRBD2 (6 bases each). This CDR3 comprises 14 residues. V shed 3 bases and J shed 3 bases, with 10 bases lying between them. The V gene's germline CDR1 is SGDLS and CDR2 YYNGEE.

The chain carries TRBV24-1 and TRBJ2-3, with 9 bases that match TRBD1. The germline V gene has CDR1 KGHDR and CDR2 SFDVKD. The CDR3 sequence is 15 residues long. With 4 bases clipped from V and 4 bases from J, the junction kept 5 bases outside the gene matches. CDR3 in amino acids: CATSDRDREADTQYF. DNA of the CDR3: TGTGCCACCAGTGACCGGGACAGGGAGGCAGATACGCAGTATTTT.